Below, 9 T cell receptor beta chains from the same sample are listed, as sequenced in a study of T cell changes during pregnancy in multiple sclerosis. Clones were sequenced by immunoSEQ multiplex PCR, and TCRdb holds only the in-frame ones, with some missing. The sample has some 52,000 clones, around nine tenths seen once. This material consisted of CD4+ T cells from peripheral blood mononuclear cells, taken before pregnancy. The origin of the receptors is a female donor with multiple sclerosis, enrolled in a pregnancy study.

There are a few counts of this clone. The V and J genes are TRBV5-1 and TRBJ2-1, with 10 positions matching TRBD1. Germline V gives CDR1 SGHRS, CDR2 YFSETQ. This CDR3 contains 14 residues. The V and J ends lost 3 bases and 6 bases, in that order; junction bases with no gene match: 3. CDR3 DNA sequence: TGCGCCAGCAGCTGGGGGGACAGGGGCAATGAGCAGTTCTTC. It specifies CASSWGDRGNEQFF. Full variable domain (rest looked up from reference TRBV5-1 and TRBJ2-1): KAGVTQTPRYLIKTRGQQVTLSCSPISGHRSVSWYQQTPGQGLQFLFEYFSETQRNKGNFPGRFSGRQFSNSRSEMNVSTLELGDSALYLCASSWGDRGNEQFFGPGTRLTVL.

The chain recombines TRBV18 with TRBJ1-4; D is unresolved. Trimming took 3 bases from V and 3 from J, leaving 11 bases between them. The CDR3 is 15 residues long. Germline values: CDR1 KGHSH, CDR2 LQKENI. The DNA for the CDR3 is TGTGCCAGCTCACCGTCGCAGGCCCCTAATGAAAAACTGTTTTTT. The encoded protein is CASSPSQAPNEKLFF.

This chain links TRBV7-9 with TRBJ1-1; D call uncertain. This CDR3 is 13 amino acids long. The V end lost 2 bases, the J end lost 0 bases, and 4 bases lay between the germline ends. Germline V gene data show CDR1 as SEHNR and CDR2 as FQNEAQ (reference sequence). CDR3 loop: CASSLLVNTEAFF. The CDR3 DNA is TGTGCCAGCAGCTTATTAGTGAACACTGAAGCTTTCTTT.

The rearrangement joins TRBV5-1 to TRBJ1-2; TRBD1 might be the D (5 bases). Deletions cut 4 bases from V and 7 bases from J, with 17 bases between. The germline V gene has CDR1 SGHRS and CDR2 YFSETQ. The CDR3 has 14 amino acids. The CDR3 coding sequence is TGCGCCAGCAGCCTGGAGGGGTTGGGTTCTGGCTACACCTTC. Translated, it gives CASSLEGLGSGYTF.

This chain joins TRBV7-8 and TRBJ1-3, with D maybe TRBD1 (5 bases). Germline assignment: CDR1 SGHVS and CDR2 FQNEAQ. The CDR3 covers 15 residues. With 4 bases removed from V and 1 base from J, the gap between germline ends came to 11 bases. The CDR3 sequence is CASSSTVTSGNTIYF. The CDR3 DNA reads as TGTGCCAGCAGCTCGACAGTTACTTCTGGAAACACCATATATTTT.

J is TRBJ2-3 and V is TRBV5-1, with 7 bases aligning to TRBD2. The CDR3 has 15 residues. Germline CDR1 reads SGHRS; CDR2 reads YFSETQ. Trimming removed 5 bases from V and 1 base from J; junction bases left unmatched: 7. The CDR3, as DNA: TGCGCCAGCAGGGTTGGGGGGGATCGCACAGATACGCAGTATTTT. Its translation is CASRVGGDRTDTQYF.

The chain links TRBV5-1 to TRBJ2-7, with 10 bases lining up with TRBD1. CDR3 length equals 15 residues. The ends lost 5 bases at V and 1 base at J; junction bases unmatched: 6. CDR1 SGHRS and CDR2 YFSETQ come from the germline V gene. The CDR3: CASRYGTGASYEQYF. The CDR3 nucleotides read TGCGCCAGCAGGTATGGGACAGGGGCGTCCTACGAGCAGTACTTC.

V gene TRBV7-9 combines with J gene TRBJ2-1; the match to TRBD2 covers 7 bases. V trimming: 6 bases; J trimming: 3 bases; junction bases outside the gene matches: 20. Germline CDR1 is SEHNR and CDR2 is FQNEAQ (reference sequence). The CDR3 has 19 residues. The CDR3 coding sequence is TGTGCCAGCAGGGGCCGGCCTAGCGGCCCAGGAAGAAACTACAATGAGCAGTTCTTC. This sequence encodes CASRGRPSGPGRNYNEQFF.

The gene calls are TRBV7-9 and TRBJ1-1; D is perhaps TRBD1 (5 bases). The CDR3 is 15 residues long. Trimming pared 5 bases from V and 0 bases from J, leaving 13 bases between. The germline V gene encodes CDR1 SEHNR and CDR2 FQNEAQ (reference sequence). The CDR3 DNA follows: TGTGCCAGCAGCCCAACGGCAGGGATGAACACTGAAGCTTTCTTT. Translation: CASSPTAGMNTEAFF. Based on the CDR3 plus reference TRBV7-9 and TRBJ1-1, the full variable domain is DTGVSQNPRHKITKRGQNVTFRCDPISEHNRLYWYRQTLGQGPEFLTYFQNEAQLEKSRLLSDRFSAERPKGSFSTLEIQRTEQGDSAMYLCASSPTAGMNTEAFFGQGTRLTVV.